The entry that follows covers one TCR beta chain sequence. Its antigen remains unknown. This specimen belongs to a study of cytomegalovirus exposure and HLA in healthy donors. 60 Vbeta and 13 Jbeta primers were used in PCR. Clones were read by immunoSEQ multiplex PCR, and TCRdb kept only the in-frame ones, dropping some. The table lists approximately 150,000 clones, approximately 73% of them singletons. Whole-study findings and limits: A link between a missense DCLRE1C variant and TCR beta V- and J-gene trimming emerged from a later analysis. The productive fraction for most TCR beta V segments was about 90% or about 30% in an earlier analysis. Most sequenced TCRs were rare (though some public TCRs occurred in many donors).

V lost 6 bases and J lost 5; bases outside the gene matches: 4. Germline CDR1 is MNHNS and CDR2 is SASEGT. CDR3 length: 13 residues. The J gene is TRBJ1-2, the V gene TRBV6-1; TRBD1 matches 9 bases. The receptor was derived from a young man in good health and CMV-seropositive. Sequenced input: PBMCs. The CDR3 DNA follows: TGTGCCAGCAGGACAGGGGGAACGTATGGCTACACCTTC. Translation gives CASRTGGTYGYTF.